This TCR beta chain derives from a study of T cell responses to AZD1222 COVID-19 vaccine. The germline V and J ends were trimmed by 0 bases and 6 bases, with 4 bases remaining between them. This CDR3 spans 12 amino acids. Germline V gene data show CDR1 as SGHRS and CDR2 as YFSETQ. Libraries were prepared by immunoSEQ multiplex PCR; TCRdb keeps only in-frame clonotypes and omits some of them. The sample includes about 37,000 clones, approximately 90% of them seen just once. The TCR sequence derives from an adult who received the AZD1222 COVID-19 vaccine. The material sequenced was peripheral blood, taken 28 days after the second AZD1222 dose. This chain uses TRBV5-1 with TRBJ2-1; D is unresolved. The CDR3 spells CASSLDLNEQFF. The CDR3 nucleotides read TGCGCCAGCAGCTTGGACCTCAATGAGCAGTTCTTC.